This T cell receptor beta chain was recorded in a study of prognosis after radiotherapy for stage I lung cancer. Study-wide background: Patients were about twelve men and five to seven women aged roughly 50 to 84, median 74.5 years.

Notes on the study in general: The number of unique TCR clones went down after stereotactic body radiation therapy, with a median of approximately 9,100 versus 7,200. Patients who went on to get distant metastases had lower Shannon entropy after stereotactic body radiation therapy.

Genomic DNA served as the source from which two-round multiplex PCR generated TCR beta CDR3 amplicons. Amplification in first-round PCR relied on primers specific to each TRBV and TRBJ gene. TCRdb itself ran the multiplex PCR reads through MiXCR, one entry per CDR3 protein. The sample records almost 40,000 distinct CDR3 sequences, approximately 24% being singletons. This clonotype was seen a few times. Its antigen is not identified. CDR1 is SGHNT and CDR2 is YYREEE in the germline V gene (reference sequence). V was shortened by 4 bases and J by 1 base, with 24 bases between the two germline ends. The CDR3 totals 18 residues.

The TCR originated in a donor of 50 years or more with non-small cell lung cancer. This specimen consisted of PBMCs, obtained before or after stereotactic body radiation therapy (not recorded which). This rearrangement joins TRBV5-4 to TRBJ2-7; D is unclear. CDR3 in DNA: TGTGCCAGCAGCACTGGCGCGTGGCCCTTCTTATCTTCCTACGAGCAGTACTTC. As protein: CASSTGAWPFLSSYEQYF.